Below are 2 T cell receptor beta chains sequenced from a single sample in a study of cytomegalovirus exposure and HLA in healthy donors. The repertoire was sequenced with immunoSEQ multiplex PCR; TCRdb's copy has only in-frame clones and lacks some. The top ten clones hold 7.2% of a sample with roughly 190,000 clones, about nine tenths of them seen once. The sample consisted of PBMCs. These receptors were taken from a man aged 30-40 years in good health and CMV-seropositive.

CDR3 DNA sequence: TGTGCCAGCAGCTTAGTTATTAGCGGGAGCTACGAGCAGTACTTC. Amino acids: CASSLVISGSYEQYF. The chain couples TRBV7-2 to TRBJ2-7, with 9 bases matching TRBD2. The J segment lost 3 bases and the V segment lost 1 base, leaving 4 bases of the junction unmatched. The CDR3 loop spans 15 amino acids. Germline CDR1 is SGHTA and CDR2 is FQGNSA.

This chain links TRBV28 with TRBJ1-2, with TRBD1 matching over 11 bases. The CDR3 contains 15 residues. Germline V gene lookup returns CDR1 MDHEN and CDR2 SYDVKM. V lost 5 bases and J lost 7; bases outside the gene matches: 9. The CDR3 DNA reads TGTGCCAGCAGTGGAGAGGGACAGGGGGTTTCTGGCTACACCTTC. Protein product: CASSGEGQGVSGYTF.